A selection of T cell receptor beta chains follows, all from one sample in a study of T cell responses to AZD1222 COVID-19 vaccine. The method was immunoSEQ multiplex PCR; TCRdb's version includes in-frame clones alone and lacks a portion of them. Of 130,000 or so clones listed, about 89% are singletons. The source was peripheral blood, collected on day 0 of AZD1222 vaccination. The source of these receptors is an adult in good health. Both conserved end residues are trimmed from each CDR3. Fields, in order: clone size, D gene, V gene, J gene, CDR3 protein. A D gene is named only where the DNA matches it firmly. The listing skips clone size in some rows; elsewhere it reads once, few, many or a size class.

size: NA; D: NA; V: TRBV12-5; J: TRBJ1-2; CDR3: ASGLTPGQRLYGYT
size: NA; D: NA; V: TRBV10-2; J: TRBJ1-2; CDR3: ASSEDSVAYGYT
size: NA; D: NA; V: TRBV5-1; J: TRBJ1-3; CDR3: ASSLDKNSGNTIY
size: NA; D: NA; V: TRBV6-5; J: TRBJ1-2; CDR3: ASSFRDFYGYT
size: NA; D: NA; V: TRBV5-1; J: TRBJ2-1; CDR3: ASSLVGQTYNEQF
size: once; D: TRBD1; V: TRBV12-5; J: TRBJ1-5; CDR3: ASGQGQFQPQH
size: NA; D: NA; V: TRBV5-1; J: TRBJ2-7; CDR3: ASSPVGGPYEQY
size: NA; D: NA; V: TRBV15; J: TRBJ1-1; CDR3: ATSSPPGARNTEAF
size: NA; D: NA; V: TRBV19; J: TRBJ1-3; CDR3: ASSSVGVSGNTIY
size: once; D: TRBD2; V: TRBV13; J: TRBJ2-1; CDR3: ASSGGLVPGDEQF
size: NA; D: NA; V: TRBV19; J: TRBJ1-5; CDR3: ASSRQGNQPQH
size: once; D: NA; V: TRBV6-5; J: TRBJ1-2; CDR3: ASRSTVTNYGYT
size: NA; D: TRBD1; V: TRBV6-4; J: TRBJ1-1; CDR3: ASSDGTEKAF
size: NA; D: NA; V: TRBV5-8; J: TRBJ2-3; CDR3: ASSYIQGWDTQY
size: NA; D: TRBD1; V: TRBV5-1; J: TRBJ1-1; CDR3: ASSWGTGTEAF
size: NA; D: NA; V: TRBV7-8; J: TRBJ2-5; CDR3: ASSLLLGGQY
size: few; D: NA; V: TRBV6-5; J: TRBJ1-5; CDR3: GPGTGGNQPQH
size: NA; D: NA; V: TRBV9; J: TRBJ2-7; CDR3: ASSDLALGEQY
size: NA; D: NA; V: TRBV6-5; J: TRBJ2-4; CDR3: ASSYGGEDIQY
size: NA; D: TRBD1; V: TRBV18; J: TRBJ1-6; CDR3: ASSPAVGQGSRPLH
size: once; D: NA; V: TRBV6-5; J: TRBJ2-1; CDR3: ASSYRGPRDEQF
size: NA; D: TRBD1; V: TRBV5-4; J: TRBJ1-1; CDR3: ASSGTGRLGTEAF
size: NA; D: NA; V: TRBV6-5; J: TRBJ2-7; CDR3: ASRRDGLPRDEQY
size: NA; D: TRBD1; V: TRBV28; J: TRBJ2-1; CDR3: ASSLQQGVWEQF
size: NA; D: TRBD1; V: TRBV5-5; J: TRBJ1-6; CDR3: ASSPGTDNSPLH
size: NA; D: NA; V: TRBV5-8; J: TRBJ2-1; CDR3: ASSLYPSTGSSYNEQF
size: NA; D: TRBD1; V: TRBV7-9; J: TRBJ1-1; CDR3: ASSQIQGATEAF
size: NA; D: NA; V: TRBV19; J: TRBJ1-4; CDR3: ASSLAKGGGEKLF
size: NA; D: TRBD1; V: TRBV6-4; J: TRBJ2-2; CDR3: ASSDQGARTGELF
size: NA; D: NA; V: TRBV5-1; J: TRBJ1-3; CDR3: ASSLAVGAGNTIY
size: NA; D: NA; V: TRBV12-3/TRBV12-4; J: TRBJ1-1; CDR3: ASRRQANTEAF
size: NA; D: NA; V: TRBV19; J: TRBJ1-4; CDR3: ASSMRTVDEKLF
size: NA; D: NA; V: TRBV19; J: TRBJ1-1; CDR3: ASRLTGSAAF
size: NA; D: TRBD2; V: TRBV7-3; J: TRBJ2-1; CDR3: ASSARTSGIDEQF
size: NA; D: TRBD1; V: TRBV18; J: TRBJ1-1; CDR3: ASSRDTGTANTEAF
size: NA; D: TRBD1; V: TRBV30; J: TRBJ2-1; CDR3: AWSVLGTGVDEQF
size: NA; D: NA; V: TRBV2; J: TRBJ1-1; CDR3: ASSEVVEAF
size: NA; D: NA; V: TRBV5-1; J: TRBJ1-4; CDR3: ASSGGDVGEKLF
size: NA; D: NA; V: TRBV7-3; J: TRBJ1-6; CDR3: ASSQSRNSPLH
size: NA; D: NA; V: TRBV27; J: TRBJ2-3; CDR3: ASSLRTRLADTQY
size: NA; D: NA; V: TRBV19; J: TRBJ1-1; CDR3: ASSGQLNTEAF
size: NA; D: TRBD1; V: TRBV29-1; J: TRBJ1-4; CDR3: SVDPGQGNEKLF
size: once; D: NA; V: TRBV6-5; J: TRBJ1-4; CDR3: ASSYRAGGDEKLF
size: NA; D: NA; V: TRBV6-5; J: TRBJ2-7; CDR3: ASSRQASSYEQY
size: NA; D: NA; V: TRBV2; J: TRBJ1-5; CDR3: ASSESHAEGGNQPQH
size: NA; D: TRBD1; V: TRBV29-1; J: TRBJ1-3; CDR3: SAGQGSDGNTIY
size: NA; D: NA; V: TRBV5-1; J: TRBJ1-2; CDR3: ASSFGQTNYGYT
size: NA; D: NA; V: TRBV3-1/TRBV3-2; J: TRBJ1-6; CDR3: ASSQEGGSPLH
size: NA; D: TRBD2; V: TRBV28; J: TRBJ2-5; CDR3: ASLGGAGETQY
size: NA; D: NA; V: TRBV7-2; J: TRBJ2-7; CDR3: ASSARDGPYEQY
size: NA; D: NA; V: TRBV3-1/TRBV3-2; J: TRBJ1-1; CDR3: ASSPSGAANTEAF
size: NA; D: NA; V: TRBV9; J: TRBJ1-2; CDR3: ASSGGRGRYGYT
size: NA; D: TRBD1; V: TRBV15; J: TRBJ1-5; CDR3: ATSRDSGQGARGNQPQH